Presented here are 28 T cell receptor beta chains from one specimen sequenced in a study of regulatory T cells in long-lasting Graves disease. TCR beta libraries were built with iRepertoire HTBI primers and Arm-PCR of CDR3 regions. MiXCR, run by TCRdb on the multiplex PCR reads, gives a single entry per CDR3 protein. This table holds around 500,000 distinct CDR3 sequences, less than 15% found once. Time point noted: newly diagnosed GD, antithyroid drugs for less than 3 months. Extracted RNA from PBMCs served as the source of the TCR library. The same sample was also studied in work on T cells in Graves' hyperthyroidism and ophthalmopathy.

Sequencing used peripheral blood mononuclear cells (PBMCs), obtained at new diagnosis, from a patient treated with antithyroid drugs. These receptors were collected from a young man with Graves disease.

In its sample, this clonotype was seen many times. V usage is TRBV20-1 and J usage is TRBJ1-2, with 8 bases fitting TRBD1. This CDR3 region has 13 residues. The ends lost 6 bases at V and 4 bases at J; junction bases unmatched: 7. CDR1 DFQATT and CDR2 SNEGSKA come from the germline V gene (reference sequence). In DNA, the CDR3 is TGCAGTGCGTGGACAGGGCGTTCCTATGGCTACACCTTC. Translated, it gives CSAWTGRSYGYTF.

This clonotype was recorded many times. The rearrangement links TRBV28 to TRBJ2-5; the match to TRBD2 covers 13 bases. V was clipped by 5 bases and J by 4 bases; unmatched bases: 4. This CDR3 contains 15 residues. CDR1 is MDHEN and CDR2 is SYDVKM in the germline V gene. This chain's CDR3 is CASSRTSGGLETQYF. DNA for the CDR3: TGTGCCAGCAGTCGGACTAGCGGGGGCCTAGAGACCCAGTACTTC.

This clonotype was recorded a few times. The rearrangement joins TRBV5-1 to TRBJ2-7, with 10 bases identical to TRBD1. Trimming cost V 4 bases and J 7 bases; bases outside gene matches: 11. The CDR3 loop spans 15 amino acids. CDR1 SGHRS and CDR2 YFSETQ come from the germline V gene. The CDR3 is CASSLGTGDYNEQYF. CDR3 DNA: TGCGCCAGCAGCCTCGGGACAGGGGATTACAATGAGCAGTACTTC. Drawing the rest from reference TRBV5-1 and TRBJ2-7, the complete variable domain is KAGVTQTPRYLIKTRGQQVTLSCSPISGHRSVSWYQQTPGQGLQFLFEYFSETQRNKGNFPGRFSGRQFSNSRSEMNVSTLELGDSALYLCASSLGTGDYNEQYFGPGTRLTVT.

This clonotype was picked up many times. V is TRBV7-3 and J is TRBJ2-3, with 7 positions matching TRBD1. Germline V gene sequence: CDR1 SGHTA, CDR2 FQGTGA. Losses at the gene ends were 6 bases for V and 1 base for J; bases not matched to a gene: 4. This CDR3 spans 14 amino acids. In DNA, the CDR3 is TGTGCCAGCAGTAAAGACAGGGGCACAGATACGCAGTATTTT. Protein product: CASSKDRGTDTQYF.

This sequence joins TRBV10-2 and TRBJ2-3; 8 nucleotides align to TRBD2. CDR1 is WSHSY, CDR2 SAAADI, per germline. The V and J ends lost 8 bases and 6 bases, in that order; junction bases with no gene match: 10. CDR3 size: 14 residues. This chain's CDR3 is CASSKRESVDTQYF. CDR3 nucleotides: TGCGCCAGCTCGAAGCGGGAGAGTGTGGATACGCAGTATTTT.

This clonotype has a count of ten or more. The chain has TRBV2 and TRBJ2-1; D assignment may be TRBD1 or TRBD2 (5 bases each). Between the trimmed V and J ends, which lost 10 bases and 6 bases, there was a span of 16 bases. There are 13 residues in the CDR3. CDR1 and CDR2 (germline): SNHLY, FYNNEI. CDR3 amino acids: CATRDLNGNEQFF. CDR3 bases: TGTGCCACCCGGGACCTCAACGGCAATGAGCAGTTCTTC.

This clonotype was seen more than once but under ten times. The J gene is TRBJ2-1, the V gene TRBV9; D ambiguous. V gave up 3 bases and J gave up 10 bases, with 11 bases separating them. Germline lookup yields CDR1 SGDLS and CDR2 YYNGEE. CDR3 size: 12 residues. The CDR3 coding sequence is TGTGCCAGCAGCGCGGACGTGGACGAGCAGTTCTTC. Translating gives CASSADVDEQFF.

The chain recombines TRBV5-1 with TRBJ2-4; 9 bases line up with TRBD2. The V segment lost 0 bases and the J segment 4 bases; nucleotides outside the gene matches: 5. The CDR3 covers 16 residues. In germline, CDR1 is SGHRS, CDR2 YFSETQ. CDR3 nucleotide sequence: TGCGCCAGCAGCTTGGAGACTAGCGGCGGGAAAAACATTCAGTACTTC. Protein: CASSLETSGGKNIQYF.

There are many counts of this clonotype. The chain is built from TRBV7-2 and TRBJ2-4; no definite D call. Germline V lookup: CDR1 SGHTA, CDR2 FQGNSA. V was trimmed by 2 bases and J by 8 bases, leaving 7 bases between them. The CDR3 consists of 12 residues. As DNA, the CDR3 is TGTGCCAGCAGCTTAAACTCGGACATTCAGTACTTC. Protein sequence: CASSLNSDIQYF.

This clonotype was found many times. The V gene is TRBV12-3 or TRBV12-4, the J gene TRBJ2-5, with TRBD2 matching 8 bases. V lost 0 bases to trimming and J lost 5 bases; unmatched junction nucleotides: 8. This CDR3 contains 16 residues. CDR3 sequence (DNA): TGTGCCAGCAGTTTAGCGGTCGGGAGGGCGTTGGAGACCCAGTACTTC. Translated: CASSLAVGRALETQYF.

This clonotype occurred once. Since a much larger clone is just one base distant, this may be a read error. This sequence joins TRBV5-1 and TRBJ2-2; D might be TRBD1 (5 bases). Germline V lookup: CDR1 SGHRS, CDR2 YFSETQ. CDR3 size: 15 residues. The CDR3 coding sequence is TGCGCCGGCAGCTTTTTGACAGCTAACACCGGGGAGCTGTTTTTT. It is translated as CAGSFLTANTGELFF.

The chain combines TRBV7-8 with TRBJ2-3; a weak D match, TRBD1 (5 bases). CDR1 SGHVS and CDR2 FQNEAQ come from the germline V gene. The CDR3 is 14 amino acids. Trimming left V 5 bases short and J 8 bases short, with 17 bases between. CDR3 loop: CASSPPQAPGTQYF. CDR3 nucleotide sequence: TGTGCCAGCAGCCCCCCACAGGCCCCTGGTACGCAGTATTTT.

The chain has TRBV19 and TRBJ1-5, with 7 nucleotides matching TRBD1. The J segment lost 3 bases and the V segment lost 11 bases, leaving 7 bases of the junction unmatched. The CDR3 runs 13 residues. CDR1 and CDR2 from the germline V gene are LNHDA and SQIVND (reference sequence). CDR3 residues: CAGTGTANQPQHF. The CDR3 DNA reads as TGTGCCGGTACCGGGACAGCCAATCAGCCCCAGCATTTT.

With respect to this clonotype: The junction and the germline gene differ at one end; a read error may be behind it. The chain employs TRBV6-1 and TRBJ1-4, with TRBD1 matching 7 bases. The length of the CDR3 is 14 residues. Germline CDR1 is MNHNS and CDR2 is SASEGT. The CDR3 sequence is CASRGQEINEKLLF. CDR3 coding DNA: TGTGCCAGCAGAGGACAGGAAATCAATGAAAAACTGCTTTTT.

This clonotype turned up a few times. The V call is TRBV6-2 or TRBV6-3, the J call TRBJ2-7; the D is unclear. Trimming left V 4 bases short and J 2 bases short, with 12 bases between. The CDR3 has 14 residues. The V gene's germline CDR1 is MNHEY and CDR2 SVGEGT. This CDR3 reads CASSLGNLAYEQYF. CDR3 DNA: TGTGCCAGCAGTTTGGGCAACCTAGCCTACGAGCAGTACTTC.

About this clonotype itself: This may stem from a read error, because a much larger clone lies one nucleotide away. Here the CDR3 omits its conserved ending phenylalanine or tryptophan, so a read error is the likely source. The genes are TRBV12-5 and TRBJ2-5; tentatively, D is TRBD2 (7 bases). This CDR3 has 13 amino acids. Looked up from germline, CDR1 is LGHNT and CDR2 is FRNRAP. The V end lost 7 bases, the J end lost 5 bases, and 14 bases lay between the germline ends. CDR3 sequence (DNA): TGTGCTAGTGCCCCCAGGGGAGGGGAGACCCAGTACCTC. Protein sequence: CASAPRGGETQYL.

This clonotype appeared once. CDR3 coding DNA: TGCAGTGCTAGGCCAGCGGGAGTAAGTGAGCAGTTCTTC. Its protein product is CSARPAGVSEQFF. The gene calls are TRBV20-1 and TRBJ2-1, with 8 bases lining up with TRBD2. The germline gives CDR1 DFQATT, CDR2 SNEGSKA (reference sequence). Losses at the gene ends were 3 bases for V and 9 bases for J; bases not matched to a gene: 7. The CDR3 has 13 amino acids.

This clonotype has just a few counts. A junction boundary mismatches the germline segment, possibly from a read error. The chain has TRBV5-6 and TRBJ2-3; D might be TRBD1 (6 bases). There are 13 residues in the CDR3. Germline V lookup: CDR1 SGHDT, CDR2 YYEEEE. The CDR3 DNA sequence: TGTGCCAGCAGCTTCACTACCCAGGGGCTACCAAATTTT. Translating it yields CASSFTTQGLPNF.

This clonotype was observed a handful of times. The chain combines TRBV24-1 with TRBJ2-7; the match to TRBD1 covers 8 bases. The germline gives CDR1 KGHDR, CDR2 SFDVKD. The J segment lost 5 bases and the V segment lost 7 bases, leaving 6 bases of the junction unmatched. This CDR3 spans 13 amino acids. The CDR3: CATRAGGGDEQYF. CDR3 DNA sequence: TGTGCCACCAGAGCAGGGGGCGGCGACGAGCAGTACTTC.

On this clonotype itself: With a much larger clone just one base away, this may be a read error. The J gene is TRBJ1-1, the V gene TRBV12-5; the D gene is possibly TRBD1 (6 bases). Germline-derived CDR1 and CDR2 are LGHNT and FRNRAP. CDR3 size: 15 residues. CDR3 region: CASGLDWGAGTGAFF. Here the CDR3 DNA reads TGTGCTAGTGGTTTGGATTGGGGGGCTGGCACTGGAGCTTTCTTT.

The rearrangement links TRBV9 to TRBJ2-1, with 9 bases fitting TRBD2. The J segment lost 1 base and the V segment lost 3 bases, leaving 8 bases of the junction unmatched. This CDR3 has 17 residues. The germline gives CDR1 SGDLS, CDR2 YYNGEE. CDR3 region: CASSAPTSGRSYNEQFF. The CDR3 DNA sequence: TGTGCCAGCAGCGCCCCTACTAGCGGGCGTTCCTACAATGAGCAGTTCTTC.

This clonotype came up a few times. The CDR3 DNA sequence: TGTGCCATTCTAGCTTCGAACACCGGGGAGCTGTTTTTT. Amino acids: CAILASNTGELFF. The chain recombines TRBV28 with TRBJ2-2, with D perhaps matching TRBD2 (5 bases). The V gene's germline CDR1 is MDHEN and CDR2 SYDVKM. V lost 10 bases to trimming and J lost 0 bases, with 9 bases between them. CDR3 length: 13 residues.

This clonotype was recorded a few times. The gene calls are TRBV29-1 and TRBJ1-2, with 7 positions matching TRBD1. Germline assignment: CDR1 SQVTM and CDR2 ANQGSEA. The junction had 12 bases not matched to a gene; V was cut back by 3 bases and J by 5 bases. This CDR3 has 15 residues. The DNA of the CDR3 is TGCAGCGTTGACCGATGGACAGGCGGGTCGTATGGCTACACCTTC. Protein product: CSVDRWTGGSYGYTF.

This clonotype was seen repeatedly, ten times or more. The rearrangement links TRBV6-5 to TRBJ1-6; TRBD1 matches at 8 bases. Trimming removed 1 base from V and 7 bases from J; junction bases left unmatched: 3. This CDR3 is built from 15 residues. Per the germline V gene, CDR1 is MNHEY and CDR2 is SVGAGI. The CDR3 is CASSYLTGDNSPLHF. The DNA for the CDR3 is TGTGCCAGCAGTTACTTGACAGGGGACAATTCACCCCTCCACTTT.

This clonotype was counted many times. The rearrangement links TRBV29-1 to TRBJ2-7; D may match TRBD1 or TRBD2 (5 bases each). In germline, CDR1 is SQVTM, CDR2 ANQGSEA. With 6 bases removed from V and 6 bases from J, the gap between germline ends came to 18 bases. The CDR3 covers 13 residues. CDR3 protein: CSVAEGTSSEQYF. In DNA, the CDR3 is TGCAGCGTCGCAGAAGGGACGTCGTCCGAGCAGTACTTC.

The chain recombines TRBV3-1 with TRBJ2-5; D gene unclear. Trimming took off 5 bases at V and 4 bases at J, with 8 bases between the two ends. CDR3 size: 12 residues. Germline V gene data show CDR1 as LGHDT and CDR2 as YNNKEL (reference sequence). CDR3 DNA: TGTGCCAGCAGCTCCTACCTAGAGACCCAGTACTTC. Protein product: CASSSYLETQYF.

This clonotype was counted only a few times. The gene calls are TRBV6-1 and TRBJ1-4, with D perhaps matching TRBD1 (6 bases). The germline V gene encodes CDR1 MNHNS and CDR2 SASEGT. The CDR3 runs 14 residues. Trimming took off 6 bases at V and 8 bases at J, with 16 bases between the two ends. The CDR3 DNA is TGTGCCAGCAGCCTGGAGGGGGAGGAAGAAAAACTGTTTTTT. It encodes CASSLEGEEEKLFF.

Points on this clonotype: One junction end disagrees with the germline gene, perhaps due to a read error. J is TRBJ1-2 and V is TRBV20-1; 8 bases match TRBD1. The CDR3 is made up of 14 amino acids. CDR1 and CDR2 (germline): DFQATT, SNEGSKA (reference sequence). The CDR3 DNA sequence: TGCAGTGCCCCACCGGGACAGGTTAACTATGACTACACCTTC. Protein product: CSAPPGQVNYDYTF.